This paragraph reports one T cell receptor (beta chain). This sample is part of a study of blood T cell repertoires in COVID-19. Study background: Both acute and convalescent COVID-19 samples were obtained from the United States, Italy and Spain. Nucleic acid was either cDNA or gDNA, and it came from T cells, B-cell-depleted T cells, or PBMCs.

Germline CDR1 and CDR2: MNHNY and SVGAGI (reference sequence). There are 13 residues in the CDR3. V was trimmed by 6 bases and J by 5 bases, leaving 14 bases between them. In the original workflow: Reference gene primers were amplified, and this amplification served to estimate nucleated cell counts. Here immunoSEQ multiplex PCR was the method, and the copy in TCRdb shows in-frame clones only, minus some. That table is the source of V, J and clone size, and D and trimming were worked out from the DNA. Of 180,000 or so clones listed, roughly 78% were seen once; the top ten hold under 3.5%. This sequence originates from a woman aged 80 or over with active or convalescent COVID-19. The specimen was peripheral blood. The J gene is TRBJ2-7, the V gene TRBV6-6; a weak D match, TRBD2 (7 bases). Here the CDR3 DNA reads TGTGCCAGCAGAAGGACAGCGGGGAACGAGCAGTACTTC. Its protein product is CASRRTAGNEQYF.